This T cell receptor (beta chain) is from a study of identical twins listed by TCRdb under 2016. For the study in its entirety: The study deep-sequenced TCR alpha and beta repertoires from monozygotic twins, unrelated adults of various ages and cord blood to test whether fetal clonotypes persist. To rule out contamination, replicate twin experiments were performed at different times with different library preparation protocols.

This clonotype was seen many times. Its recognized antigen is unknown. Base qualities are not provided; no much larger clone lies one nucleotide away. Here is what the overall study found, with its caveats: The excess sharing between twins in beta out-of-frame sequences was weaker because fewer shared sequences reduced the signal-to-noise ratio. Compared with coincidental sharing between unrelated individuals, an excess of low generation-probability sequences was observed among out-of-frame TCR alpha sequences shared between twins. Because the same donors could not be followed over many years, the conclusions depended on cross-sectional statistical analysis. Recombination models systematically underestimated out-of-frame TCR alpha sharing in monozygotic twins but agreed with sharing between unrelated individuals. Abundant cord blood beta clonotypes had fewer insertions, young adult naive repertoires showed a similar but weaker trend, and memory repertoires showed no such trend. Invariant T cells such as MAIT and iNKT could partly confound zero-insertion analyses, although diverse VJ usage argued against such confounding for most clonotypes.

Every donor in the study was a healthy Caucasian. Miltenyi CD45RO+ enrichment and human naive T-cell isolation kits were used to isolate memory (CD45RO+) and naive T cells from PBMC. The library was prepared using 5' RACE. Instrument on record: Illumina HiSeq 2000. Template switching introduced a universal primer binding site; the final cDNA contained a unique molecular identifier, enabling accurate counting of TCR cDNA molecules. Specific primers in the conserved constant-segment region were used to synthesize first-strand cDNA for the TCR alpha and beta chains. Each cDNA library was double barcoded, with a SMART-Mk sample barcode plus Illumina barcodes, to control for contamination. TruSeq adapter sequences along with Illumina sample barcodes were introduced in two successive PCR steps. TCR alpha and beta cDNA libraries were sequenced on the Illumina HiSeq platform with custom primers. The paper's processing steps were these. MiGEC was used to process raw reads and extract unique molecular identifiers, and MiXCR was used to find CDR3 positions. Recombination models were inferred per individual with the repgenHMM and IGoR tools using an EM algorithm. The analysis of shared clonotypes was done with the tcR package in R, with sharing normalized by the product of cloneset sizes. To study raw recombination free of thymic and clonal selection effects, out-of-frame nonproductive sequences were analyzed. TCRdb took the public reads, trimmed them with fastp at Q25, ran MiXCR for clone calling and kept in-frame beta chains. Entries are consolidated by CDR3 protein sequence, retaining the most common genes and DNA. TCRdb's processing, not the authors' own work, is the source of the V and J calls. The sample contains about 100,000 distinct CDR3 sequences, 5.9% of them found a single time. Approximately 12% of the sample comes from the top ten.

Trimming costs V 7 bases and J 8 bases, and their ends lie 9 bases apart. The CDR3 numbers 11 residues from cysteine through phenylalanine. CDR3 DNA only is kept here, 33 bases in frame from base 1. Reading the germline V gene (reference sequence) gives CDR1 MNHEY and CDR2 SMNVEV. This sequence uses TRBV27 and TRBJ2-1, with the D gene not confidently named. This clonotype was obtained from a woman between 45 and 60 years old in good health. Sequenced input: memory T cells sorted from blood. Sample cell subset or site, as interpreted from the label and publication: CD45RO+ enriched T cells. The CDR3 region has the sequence CASTFGYEQFF. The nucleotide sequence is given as TGTGCCAGCACTTTTGGGTATGAGCAGTTCTTC.